This TCR beta chain was sequenced for a study of blood T cell repertoires in COVID-19. Whole-study context: Researchers got acute and convalescent COVID-19 samples from the United States, Italy and Spain.

Authors' processing steps: Researchers report that nucleated cell counts were estimated from reference gene primer amplification. Assay used: immunoSEQ multiplex PCR; TCRdb lists only in-frame clones, some missing. V and J calls and clone size are copied from that table; D and trimming were computed from the DNA. The profile shows roughly 140,000 clones, 87% of them singletons. The length of the CDR3 is 15 residues. The germline CDR1 and CDR2 sequences are SNHLY and FYNNEI. Trimming shortened V by 2 bases and J by 2 bases, and 12 bases separated the two germline ends. Source material: PBMCs or T cells enriched from blood (not recorded which). The receptor was isolated from a man aged 60 to 69 who had recovered from COVID-19. The chain recombines TRBV2 with TRBJ2-5; a possible D gene is TRBD1 (6 bases). In DNA form, the CDR3 reads TGTGCCAGCAGTGAATTAGGGGGACAACAAGAGACCCAGTACTTC. It translates to CASSELGGQQETQYF.